This is a list of T cell receptor beta chains from one sample in a study of early T cells in non-severe SARS-CoV-2 infection. Via MiXCR, TCRdb re-called the 5' RACE reads, giving one row per CDR3 protein. Of around 26,000 distinct CDR3 sequences listed, 4% to 5.5% were seen once; the top ten hold 5% to 7.5%. The sequenced sample was whole blood. These receptors all stem from an adult who was a healthcare worker with PCR-confirmed SARS-CoV-2 infection or an uninfected control (not recorded which). Both conserved end residues are part of each CDR3. Fields, in order: J gene, clone size, V gene, D gene, CDR3 DNA, CDR3 protein. The D gene is left open where the match is weak. Part of the rows lack a size; the others show once, few, many or a class for expanded clones.

TRBJ1-2 | many | TRBV29-1 | . | TGCAGCGTCGGCAGCTCCTATGGCTACACCTTC | CSVGSSYGYTF
TRBJ2-1 | many | TRBV9 | . | TGTGCCAGCAGCGTAGGAGGGGCCGCCTCCTACAATGAGCAGTTCTTC | CASSVGGAASYNEQFF
TRBJ1-5 | . | TRBV19 | . | TGTGCCAGTAGTATAGATCCAACCTCATCAGTAAGGCCCCAGCATTTT | CASSIDPTSSVRPQHF
TRBJ1-1 | few | TRBV20-1 | TRBD1 | TGCAGTGCTAAAAGACAGGGGGCGGCGAACACTGAAGCTTTCTTT | CSAKRQGAANTEAFF
TRBJ2-3 | few | TRBV20-1 | TRBD2 | TGCAGTGCTCCGTTGGAGCGGGAGGGCCCAGATACGCAGTATTTT | CSAPLEREGPDTQYF
TRBJ1-5 | . | TRBV15 | . | TGTGCCACCAGCAGAGATCTTCAACAGGGCAGCAATCAGCCCCAGCATTTT | CATSRDLQQGSNQPQHF
TRBJ1-1 | many | TRBV4-2 | . | TGTGCCAGCAGCCACACCGGGGGGGGAGGTGAGAACACTGAAGCTTTCTTT | CASSHTGGGGENTEAFF
TRBJ1-1 | few | TRBV7-2 | . | TGTGCCAGCAGCTTAAGGGCCCACCGAGAGAACACTGAAGCTTTCTTT | CASSLRAHRENTEAFF
TRBJ2-1 | many | TRBV4-1 | TRBD2 | TGCGCCAGCAGCCAGATTCGGGGCGGGGGGGACTACAATGAGCAGTTCTTC | CASSQIRGGGDYNEQFF
TRBJ2-7 | many | TRBV30 | TRBD1 | TGTGCCTCGACCGGGACAGGCCTTCAAGAGCAGTACTTC | CASTGTGLQEQYF
TRBJ2-3 | few | TRBV25-1 | TRBD2 | TGTGCCAGCAGTGCCTTCACGGGGGGAGGGGCAGATACGCAGTATTTT | CASSAFTGGGADTQYF
TRBJ2-3 | . | TRBV7-3 | . | TGTGCCAGCAGCTCCGACGGGGCGAGCACAGATACGCAGTATTTT | CASSSDGASTDTQYF
TRBJ1-1 | many | TRBV7-9 | . | TGTGCCAGCAGCTTAGGACAGGAAGCTTTCTTT | CASSLGQEAFF
TRBJ1-4 | many | TRBV3-1 | . | TGTGCCAGCAGCCAAAGCCCAAGGACGGGAACTAATGAAAAACTGTTTTTT | CASSQSPRTGTNEKLFF
TRBJ2-7 | many | TRBV11-2 | . | TGTGCCAGCAGCTTAGATTCAGGACTCGAGCAGTACTTC | CASSLDSGLEQYF
TRBJ2-3 | many | TRBV11-2 | TRBD2 | TGTGCCAGCAGCACCGGACTAGCGGAAGAACTTCAGGATACGCAGTATTTT | CASSTGLAEELQDTQYF
TRBJ1-4 | many | TRBV5-1 | . | TGCGCCAGCAGCTTGGGCGGTCTCTACGCAACTAATGAAAAACTGTTTTTT | CASSLGGLYATNEKLFF
TRBJ2-7 | few | TRBV10-3 | . | TGTGCCATCAGTGAGTTCTACGAGCAGTACTTC | CAISEFYEQYF
TRBJ2-5 | . | TRBV7-8 | . | TGTGCCAGCAGCTTCGGTCGGGGACAAGAGACCCAGTACTTC | CASSFGRGQETQYF
TRBJ1-1 | many | TRBV7-6 | TRBD1 | TGTGCCAGCAGCCGGACAGGGGGGCACGCTGAAGCTTTCTTT | CASSRTGGHAEAFF
TRBJ2-1 | many | TRBV12-3/TRBV12-4 | . | TGTGCCAGCAGTTTAGGGGGGGGCATCAATGAGCAGTTCTTC | CASSLGGGINEQFF
TRBJ2-5 | many | TRBV18 | TRBD2 | TGTGCCAGCTCACTATTGGGACTAGCTGAAGAGACCCAGTACTTC | CASSLLGLAEETQYF
TRBJ2-1 | many | TRBV27 | . | TGTGCCAGCAGTCCTTCAACAGGATCCTCGGGCAATGAGCAGTTCTTC | CASSPSTGSSGNEQFF
TRBJ1-3 | few | TRBV6-2/TRBV6-3 | . | TGTGCCAGCAGAACAAGAACCCGGACCTCTGGAAACACCATATATTTT | CASRTRTRTSGNTIYF
TRBJ1-1 | few | TRBV7-9 | . | TGTGCCAGCAGCTTAGGCCGCGCTTTCTTT | CASSLGRAFF
TRBJ2-7 | many | TRBV3-1 | . | TGTGCCAGCAGCCAATTGGACAAGTCCTACGAGCAGTACTTC | CASSQLDKSYEQYF
TRBJ1-5 | many | TRBV5-1 | . | TGCGCCAGCAGCTTGACACCCGGAAGCAATCAGCCCCAGCATTTT | CASSLTPGSNQPQHF
TRBJ2-7 | many | TRBV6-2/TRBV6-3 | TRBD2 | TGTGCCAGCAGTACAACCCGGGGACTAGCGGGAGGAGGGGAGCAGTACTTC | CASSTTRGLAGGGEQYF
TRBJ1-2 | many | TRBV6-6 | . | TGTGCCAGCAGCTATGACAGAAACTATGGCTACACCTTC | CASSYDRNYGYTF
TRBJ1-2 | . | TRBV14 | . | TGTGCCAGCAGCCAAGCCCCGTTTGGACCTATCGCCTTC | CASSQAPFGPIAF